The 32 T cell receptor beta chains below all came from one sample that was sequenced in a study of control samples from healthy donors and cancer patients. TCRdb's table, derived via immunoSEQ multiplex PCR, lists solely in-frame clones and lacks some. The sample shows around 170,000 clones, about 92% of them seen only once. Specimen: blood. Source of these receptors: a man younger than 45 in good health.

The chain is built from TRBV6-6 and TRBJ1-1; D is unclear. This CDR3 is built from 14 residues. In germline, CDR1 is MNHNY, CDR2 SVGAGI (reference sequence). The V gene lost 6 bases and the J gene lost 5 bases, with 16 bases spanning the gap. CDR3 sequence (DNA): TGTGCCAGCAGCCCCTCGGCAGGTTGGACTGAAGCTTTCTTT. Translating gives CASSPSAGWTEAFF.

This rearrangement joins TRBV5-4 to TRBJ1-1; the D is unclear. Looked up from germline, CDR1 is SGHNT and CDR2 is YYREEE (reference sequence). Trimming took off 0 bases at V and 2 bases at J, with 5 bases between the two ends. The CDR3 has 13 amino acids. Here the CDR3 reads CASSLDSNTEAFF. DNA for the CDR3: TGTGCCAGCAGCTTGGACAGCAACACTGAAGCTTTCTTT.

The sample holds one count of this clone. The chain employs TRBV13 and TRBJ1-6; maybe TRBD1 (6 bases). The germline V gene encodes CDR1 PRHDT and CDR2 FYEKMQ (reference sequence). The CDR3 contains 16 residues. The V gene lost 1 base and the J gene lost 5 bases, with 12 bases spanning the gap. The DNA for the CDR3 is TGTGCCAGCAGCTTAGAGGGGGGGGCCGATAATTCACCCCTCCACTTT. Protein sequence: CASSLEGGADNSPLHF. The full variable domain, rest sourced from reference TRBV13 and TRBJ1-6, is AAGVIQSPRHLIKEKRETATLKCYPIPRHDTVYWYQQGPGQDPQFLISFYEKMQSDKGSIPDRFSAQQFSDYHSELNMSSLELGDSALYFCASSLEGGADNSPLHFGNGTRLTVT.

The chain has TRBV11-2 and TRBJ2-7; TRBD1 might be the D (5 bases). The CDR3 is 15 amino acids. Trimming removed 2 bases from V and 3 bases from J, with 14 bases in between. Germline values: CDR1 SGHAT, CDR2 FQNNGV. The CDR3 spells CASSLRTQRDYEQYF. DNA of the CDR3: TGTGCCAGCAGCTTACGGACACAGAGAGACTACGAGCAGTACTTC.

The chain recombines TRBV5-1 with TRBJ1-4, with a possible D match to TRBD1 (6 bases). CDR1 SGHRS and CDR2 YFSETQ come from the germline V gene. The CDR3 has 16 residues. Trimming shortened V by 0 bases and J by 5 bases, and 14 bases separated the two germline ends. CDR3 coding DNA: TGCGCCAGCAGCTTGGCCGGGGCAGGGGTAAATGAAAAACTGTTTTTT. The encoded protein is CASSLAGAGVNEKLFF.

The gene calls are TRBV28 and TRBJ1-5, with no clear D. Germline lookup yields CDR1 MDHEN and CDR2 SYDVKM. Between the trimmed V and J ends, which lost 5 bases and 0 bases, there was a span of 11 bases. The CDR3 totals 15 residues. The CDR3 here is CASSQIGISNQPQHF. CDR3 bases: TGTGCCAGCAGTCAGATCGGCATTAGCAATCAGCCCCAGCATTTT.

CDR3 sequence reads: CASSQGGATDTQYF. CDR3 bases: TGCGCCAGCAGCCAAGGAGGTGCCACAGATACGCAGTATTTT. The chain uses TRBV4-1 and TRBJ2-3; D unclear. The germline V and J ends were trimmed by 1 base and 2 bases, with 7 bases remaining between them. This CDR3 spans 14 amino acids. CDR1 and CDR2 from the germline V gene are MGHRA and YSYEKL.

The chain employs TRBV19 and TRBJ1-4; possible D gene TRBD1, 5 bases. Between the trimmed V and J ends, which lost 1 base and 1 base, there was a span of 7 bases. Germline V gives CDR1 LNHDA, CDR2 SQIVND (reference sequence). The CDR3 loop spans 15 amino acids. The DNA of the CDR3 is TGTGCCAGTAGTATAGTCGGGGGAACTAATGAAAAACTGTTTTTT. Its translation: CASSIVGGTNEKLFF.

The chain links TRBV6-2 or TRBV6-3 to TRBJ2-3; 8 nucleotides line up with TRBD2. The germline V gene encodes CDR1 MNHEY and CDR2 SVGEGT. V lost 6 bases and J lost 4; bases outside the gene matches: 15. There are 17 residues in the CDR3. The CDR3 coding sequence is TGTGCCAGCAGCTCCCTTCCCGGGACTAGTGGGGCAGATACGCAGTATTTT. Amino acids: CASSSLPGTSGADTQYF.

V is TRBV5-4 and J is TRBJ2-2; a weak D match, TRBD2 (5 bases). The CDR3 loop spans 15 amino acids. V was shortened by 3 bases and J by 5 bases, with 14 bases between the two germline ends. Germline assignment: CDR1 SGHNT and CDR2 YYREEE (reference sequence). CDR3 amino acids: CASSSPYGETGELFF. CDR3 DNA: TGTGCCAGCAGCTCCCCTTACGGGGAGACCGGGGAGCTGTTTTTT.

This clone was picked up one time. The chain links TRBV4-1 to TRBJ1-2, with a weak D call TRBD1 (5 bases). Germline-derived CDR1 and CDR2 are MGHRA and YSYEKL. There are 14 residues in the CDR3. Trimming shortened V by 4 bases and J by 6 bases, and 15 bases separated the two germline ends. CDR3 sequence: CASSRLRVGDGYTF. CDR3 nucleotides: TGCGCCAGCAGCCGGCTCAGGGTAGGCGATGGCTACACCTTC.

The chain joins TRBV6-5 to TRBJ2-7; D is uncertain. CDR1 MNHEY and CDR2 SVGAGI come from the germline V gene. V dropped 6 bases and J dropped 9 bases, with 21 bases sitting between them. CDR3 length equals 14 residues. CDR3 DNA: TGTGCCAGCAGGCCCGGTAATACATCCCCTGGGCAGTACTTC. It codes for CASRPGNTSPGQYF.

The chain links TRBV7-2 to TRBJ1-3; 8 bases line up with TRBD1. The CDR3 extends over 15 amino acids. V lost 6 bases, J lost 7 bases, and 11 bases stayed unmatched. From germline, CDR1 is SGHTA and CDR2 FQGNSA. The CDR3 coding sequence is TGTGCCAGCAGTACGGACAGGGTAGTGGGGAACACCATATATTTT. Its translation is CASSTDRVVGNTIYF.

The chain employs TRBV27 and TRBJ1-1; 7 nucleotides agree with TRBD1. CDR3 length: 14 amino acids. Germline V gene data show CDR1 as MNHEY and CDR2 as SMNVEV (reference sequence). Trimming removed 8 bases from V and 1 base from J; junction bases left unmatched: 7. The CDR3 DNA reads TGTGCCAGCCACCGGGCAGGGGGGAACACTGAAGCTTTCTTT. Its protein product is CASHRAGGNTEAFF.

The V call is TRBV19, the J call TRBJ2-7; TRBD2 might be the D (5 bases). V gave up 6 bases and J gave up 2 bases, with 8 bases separating them. Germline V gene data show CDR1 as LNHDA and CDR2 as SQIVND (reference sequence). This CDR3 region has 12 residues. CDR3 region: CASSRGPYEQYF. In DNA form, the CDR3 reads TGTGCCAGTAGCCGGGGTCCCTACGAGCAGTACTTC.

This sequence joins TRBV10-3 and TRBJ1-2; D remains ambiguous. The germline V gene encodes CDR1 ENHRY and CDR2 SYGVKD. V was cut by 6 bases and J by 4 bases, with 9 bases left in between. The CDR3 totals 12 residues. The CDR3, as DNA: TGTGCCATCAGCCGAGAAGGCTATGGCTACACCTTC. Amino acids: CAISREGYGYTF.

The rearrangement joins TRBV2 to TRBJ2-5; perhaps TRBD1 as D (5 bases). The germline gives CDR1 SNHLY, CDR2 FYNNEI. The CDR3 loop spans 10 amino acids. V was shortened by 6 bases and J by 7 bases, with 6 bases between the two germline ends. The CDR3 sequence is CASRQGTQYF. The CDR3 region has the DNA TGTGCCAGCAGGCAGGGGACCCAGTACTTC.

This chain connects TRBV28 to TRBJ1-4; D gene ambiguous. This CDR3 contains 13 residues. With 7 bases removed from V and 9 bases from J, the gap between germline ends came to 15 bases. The germline V gene encodes CDR1 MDHEN and CDR2 SYDVKM. The CDR3 bases are TGTGCCAGCATTCTGCGAGGTGGGAAAAAACTGTTTTTT. Translation gives CASILRGGKKLFF.

The V gene is TRBV27, the J gene TRBJ1-5; 7 bases match TRBD1. Trimming cost V 5 bases and J 4 bases; bases outside gene matches: 5. Germline assignment: CDR1 MNHEY and CDR2 SMNVEV (reference sequence). This CDR3 spans 14 amino acids. The CDR3, as DNA: TGTGCCAGCAGTCCCGGGACAGTAAATCAGCCCCAGCATTTT. Protein sequence: CASSPGTVNQPQHF.

The chain uses TRBV7-8 and TRBJ1-3; the match to TRBD1 covers 8 bases. The trim removed 5 bases at V and 4 bases at J, leaving 16 bases unmatched. CDR3 length equals 18 residues. The germline CDR1 and CDR2 sequences are SGHVS and FQNEAQ. The CDR3 region has the DNA TGTGCCAGCAGCCTATATCCCCCCAGGACAGGGCAGGGAAACACCATATATTTT. It encodes CASSLYPPRTGQGNTIYF.

CDR3 loop: CASSPTRGVNTGELFF. The CDR3 nucleotides are TGTGCCAGCAGCCCCACGAGGGGTGTGAACACCGGGGAGCTGTTTTTT. The chain links TRBV5-5 to TRBJ2-2, with D perhaps being TRBD1 or TRBD2 (5 bases each). This CDR3 has 16 amino acids. From germline, CDR1 is SGHKS and CDR2 YYEKEE (reference sequence). Trimming took 4 bases from V and 1 from J, leaving 14 bases between them.

This sequence joins TRBV27 and TRBJ2-5, with D perhaps TRBD2 (5 bases). Germline assignment: CDR1 MNHEY and CDR2 SMNVEV (reference sequence). V was pared by 3 bases and J by 5 bases, with 10 bases between. This CDR3 region has 13 residues. The CDR3 here is CASSFGRGETQYF. CDR3 coding DNA: TGTGCCAGCAGTTTTGGGCGCGGGGAGACCCAGTACTTC.

The CDR3 DNA is TGTGCCTGGAGTGTTTTCTCAGGGACCCGTCTAAGCGCCTATGGCTACACCTTC. Translating it yields CAWSVFSGTRLSAYGYTF. The V gene is TRBV30, the J gene TRBJ1-2, with D maybe TRBD1 (5 bases). Germline V CDR1 and CDR2: GTSNPN, SVGIG (reference sequence). Trimming stripped 0 bases from V and 4 bases from J, with 24 bases between. The CDR3 contains 18 residues.

The V call is TRBV19, the J call TRBJ2-7, with 7 bases aligning to TRBD1. After removal of 5 bases from V and 3 bases from J, the junction contained 7 bases not matched to a gene. The CDR3 covers 14 residues. Germline V CDR1 and CDR2: LNHDA, SQIVND (reference sequence). The CDR3: CASSPGQANYEQYF. In nucleotides, the CDR3 is TGTGCCAGTAGTCCCGGACAGGCCAACTACGAGCAGTACTTC.

This chain uses TRBV7-8 with TRBJ2-1, with D possibly being TRBD1 (6 bases). The V and J ends lost 2 bases and 1 base respectively, with 15 bases between them. This CDR3 region has 17 residues. The germline gives CDR1 SGHVS, CDR2 FQNEAQ. The CDR3 sequence is CASSLRGQSLSYNEQFF. The CDR3 DNA sequence: TGTGCCAGCAGCTTACGAGGACAGTCACTATCCTACAATGAGCAGTTCTTC.

The V and J genes are TRBV28 and TRBJ1-2; 11 nucleotides align to TRBD1. Unmatched junction bases numbered 4, after V lost 4 bases and J lost 3 bases. In germline, CDR1 is MDHEN, CDR2 SYDVKM. The CDR3 spans 15 residues. The CDR3, as DNA: TGTGCCAGCAGTTCCGGACAGGGGGCTGACTATGGCTACACCTTC. It codes for CASSSGQGADYGYTF.

This sequence joins TRBV6-2 or TRBV6-3 and TRBJ1-2; 8 bases align to TRBD1. The CDR3 contains 14 residues. Germline values: CDR1 MNHEY, CDR2 SVGEGT. V lost 5 bases to trimming and J lost 4 bases; unmatched junction nucleotides: 6. CDR3 sequence: CASSESGGIYGYTF. The CDR3 nucleotides are TGTGCCAGCAGTGAGTCAGGGGGCATCTATGGCTACACCTTC.

The CDR3 spells CASRQRQSGANVLTF. The DNA for the CDR3 is TGCGCCAGCAGGCAACGACAGTCTGGGGCCAACGTCCTGACTTTC. The V and J genes are TRBV5-1 and TRBJ2-6; possible D gene TRBD1, 5 bases. Trimming took 5 bases from V and 1 from J, leaving 10 bases between them. Per germline, CDR1 SGHRS and CDR2 YFSETQ. There are 15 residues in the CDR3.

This clone has only one observation. The V and J genes are TRBV28 and TRBJ1-6; D might be TRBD1 (6 bases). CDR3 length equals 16 residues. Germline CDR1 MDHEN, CDR2 SYDVKM. V gave up 4 bases and J gave up 2 bases, with 12 bases separating them. The CDR3 protein is CASSSPGGPYNSPLHF. CDR3 bases: TGTGCCAGCAGTTCTCCGGGGGGGCCCTATAATTCACCCCTCCACTTT.

Only a few counts were recorded for this clone. The chain couples TRBV4-1 to TRBJ1-6, with D hard to call. Germline loops: CDR1 MGHRA, CDR2 YSYEKL. Trimming took off 6 bases at V and 6 bases at J, with 15 bases between the two ends. The CDR3 runs to 15 residues. The CDR3 DNA reads as TGCGCCAGCAGTCTTGACAACCTTGCTAATTCACCCCTCCACTTT. Protein: CASSLDNLANSPLHF.

J is TRBJ1-1 and V is TRBV9; possible D gene TRBD1, 5 bases. V was clipped by 0 bases and J by 0 bases, with 12 bases between them. CDR1 and CDR2 (germline): SGDLS, YYNGEE. This CDR3 is 16 amino acids long. CDR3 nucleotides: TGTGCCAGCAGCGTAGCGGCAGGGTTCATGAACACTGAAGCTTTCTTT. Its translation is CASSVAAGFMNTEAFF.

The chain carries TRBV19 and TRBJ1-1; possible D gene TRBD1, 6 bases. Looked up from germline, CDR1 is LNHDA and CDR2 is SQIVND (reference sequence). Trimming cost V 7 bases and J 4 bases, with 13 bases left between them. This CDR3 has 13 residues. CDR3 residues: CASTHRVVTEAFF. CDR3 sequence (DNA): TGTGCCAGTACCCACAGGGTTGTCACTGAAGCTTTCTTT.